The 32 T cell receptor beta chains presented below share a single source sample, sequenced in a study of blood T cells in healthy people across ages. Alongside a J-beta primer mix, a sample-barcoded 5' primer served in a second PCR lasting 7 to 11 cycles. TCRdb passed the 5' RACE reads through MiXCR, listing each CDR3 protein once. The table records under 1 million distinct CDR3 sequences, approximately 44% of them present only once. Sequenced: blood. These receptors came from a man aged 60 to 69 in good health.

A few counts support this clonotype. The chain uses TRBV7-9 and TRBJ2-4, with TRBD2 matching 8 bases. The DNA end favors TRBJ2-7, so the J call may be wrong. The CDR3 length is 14 residues. Looked up from germline, CDR1 is SEHNR and CDR2 is FQNEAQ (reference sequence). This CDR3 reads CASSTGLAIGEQYF. Here the CDR3 DNA reads TGTGCCAGCAGCACCGGACTAGCAATCGGCGAGCAGTACTTC.

This clonotype was detected once. The chain employs TRBV4-3 and TRBJ2-5; TRBD1 is a possible D gene (6 bases). Trimming shortened V by 0 bases and J by 5 bases, and 19 bases separated the two germline ends. CDR1 is LGHNA, CDR2 YSLEER, per germline. CDR3 size: 17 residues. The CDR3 coding sequence is TGCGCCAGCAGCCAAGAAAGGGGGAGATCCCAAAGGGAGACCCAGTACTTC. It yields the protein CASSQERGRSQRETQYF.

The rearrangement links TRBV20-1 to TRBJ2-5, with D maybe TRBD2 (6 bases). The V end lost 0 bases, the J end lost 2 bases, and 10 bases lay between the germline ends. CDR1 DFQATT and CDR2 SNEGSKA come from the germline V gene (reference sequence). This CDR3 contains 14 residues. CDR3 bases: TGCAGTGCTAGAGATCACGGGAGACAAGAGACCCAGTACTTC. Its protein product is CSARDHGRQETQYF.

This chain joins TRBV3-1 and TRBJ2-5; TRBD2 agrees at 7 bases. CDR1 and CDR2 (germline): LGHDT, YNNKEL (reference sequence). V shed 6 bases, J shed 5 bases, and the junction held 9 bases outside the gene matches. This CDR3 is 14 amino acids long. The CDR3 spells CASRTGGWGETQYF. Written as DNA, the CDR3 is TGTGCCAGCAGGACGGGAGGCTGGGGGGAGACCCAGTACTTC.

In this sample, this clonotype turned up a few times. The rearrangement joins TRBV29-1 to TRBJ2-1, with TRBD1 matching over 7 bases. The germline V gene has CDR1 SQVTM and CDR2 ANQGSEA. The junction had 6 bases not matched to a gene; V was cut back by 7 bases and J by 6 bases. The CDR3 has 12 amino acids. CDR3 coding DNA: TGCAGCGAGGGACAGCGAGGCAATGAGCAGTTCTTC. Its translation: CSEGQRGNEQFF.

This chain connects TRBV27 to TRBJ2-1; TRBD1 matches at 7 bases. There are 14 residues in the CDR3. Trimming removed 3 bases from V and 13 bases from J; junction bases left unmatched: 12. Germline assignment: CDR1 MNHEY and CDR2 SMNVEV (reference sequence). CDR3 DNA: TGTGCCAGCAGTTTTTTCACAGGGGCCGAGACCCAGTTCTTC. As protein: CASSFFTGAETQFF.

This clonotype was observed a handful of times. The chain couples TRBV6-1 to TRBJ1-5; 7 nucleotides agree with TRBD1. The CDR3 runs to 14 residues. Germline lookup yields CDR1 MNHNS and CDR2 SASEGT. After removal of 6 bases from V and 7 bases from J, the junction contained 9 bases not matched to a gene. CDR3 sequence reads: CASSPQGVDQPQHF. The CDR3 nucleotides are TGTGCCAGCAGCCCTCAGGGGGTGGACCAGCCCCAGCATTTT.

The J gene is TRBJ2-1, the V gene TRBV6-1, with TRBD1 matching over 9 bases. CDR1 and CDR2 from the germline V gene are MNHNS and SASEGT. V shed 6 bases, J shed 8 bases, and the junction held 2 bases outside the gene matches. The CDR3 length is 12 residues. The CDR3 protein is CASRDRGYEQFF. CDR3 DNA: TGTGCCAGCAGGGACAGGGGCTATGAGCAGTTCTTC.

Notes on this clonotype: Germline is not matched at one junction end, which may reflect a read error. The gene calls are TRBV4-3 and TRBJ2-3; the D call may be TRBD1 or TRBD2 (5 bases each). Germline V lookup: CDR1 LGHNA, CDR2 YSLEER. The CDR3 length is 17 residues. DNA of the CDR3: TGCGCCAGCAGCCATCGTTCATTAGGGACCTACACAGATGCGCAGTATTTT. Residues: CASSHRSLGTYTDAQYF.

This clonotype was seen many times. V gene TRBV27 combines with J gene TRBJ2-7; D is perhaps TRBD1 (5 bases). The CDR3 consists of 12 residues. Trimming took off 2 bases at V and 7 bases at J, with 9 bases between the two ends. Looked up from germline, CDR1 is MNHEY and CDR2 is SMNVEV (reference sequence). The CDR3 region is CASSLQGGEQYF. The CDR3, as DNA: TGTGCCAGCAGTTTACAGGGTGGTGAGCAGTACTTC.

This clonotype turned up a few times. The chain links TRBV6-6 to TRBJ2-7, with unresolved D. V was cut by 6 bases and J by 3 bases, with 18 bases left in between. The CDR3 extends over 15 amino acids. CDR1 MNHNY and CDR2 SVGAGI come from the germline V gene (reference sequence). CDR3 sequence: CASSPKESGFYEQYF. In DNA, the CDR3 is TGTGCCAGCAGCCCCAAAGAGTCCGGGTTCTACGAGCAGTACTTC.

The V call is TRBV20-1, the J call TRBJ2-1; D is ambiguous. Germline assignment: CDR1 DFQATT and CDR2 SNEGSKA (reference sequence). The V end was cut by 6 bases, the J end by 10 bases, with 16 bases between. This CDR3 comprises 12 residues. CDR3 coding DNA: TGCAGTGCAAGCACACTGGAGTACGAGCAGTTCTTC. Amino acids: CSASTLEYEQFF.

This clonotype was observed a few times. V and J are TRBV20-1 and TRBJ2-7, with D perhaps assigned TRBD1 or TRBD2 (5 bases each). Looked up from germline, CDR1 is DFQATT and CDR2 is SNEGSKA (reference sequence). Between the trimmed V and J ends, which lost 2 bases and 2 bases, there was a span of 13 bases. This CDR3 region has 14 residues. The CDR3 DNA is TGCAGTGCTAGACACGGGACCGGAGCCTACGAGCAGTACTTC. Translated, it gives CSARHGTGAYEQYF.

The rearrangement joins TRBV3-1 to TRBJ2-1; 11 nucleotides agree with TRBD1. Germline lookup yields CDR1 LGHDT and CDR2 YNNKEL (reference sequence). The length of the CDR3 is 15 residues. Losses at the gene ends were 2 bases for V and 9 bases for J; bases not matched to a gene: 6. The CDR3 region is CASSQSDRGRGEQFF. The CDR3 bases are TGTGCCAGCAGCCAATCGGACAGGGGGCGCGGTGAGCAGTTCTTC.

The chain combines TRBV6-2 or TRBV6-3 with TRBJ2-5; no clear D. Between the trimmed V and J ends, which lost 1 base and 1 base, there was a span of 7 bases. This CDR3 region has 14 residues. Germline V CDR1 and CDR2: MNHEY, SVGEGT. This CDR3 reads CASSYFYTQETQYF. The CDR3 nucleotides read TGTGCCAGCAGTTACTTTTACACCCAAGAGACCCAGTACTTC.

This clonotype was detected only a few times. The J gene is TRBJ1-2, the V gene TRBV20-1; 11 bases align to TRBD1. J lost 4 bases, V lost 0 bases, and 10 bases had no gene match. The CDR3 has 17 amino acids. From germline, CDR1 is DFQATT and CDR2 SNEGSKA (reference sequence). CDR3: CSARDRTGGIVGYGYTF. DNA of the CDR3: TGCAGTGCTAGAGACCGGACAGGGGGCATCGTAGGCTATGGCTACACCTTC.

The chain couples TRBV5-6 to TRBJ2-5; 7 positions agree with TRBD1. The CDR3 runs to 15 residues. V was clipped by 2 bases and J by 2 bases; unmatched bases: 6. Germline V gives CDR1 SGHDT, CDR2 YYEEEE. CDR3 sequence: CASSFYDRVQETQYF. DNA for the CDR3: TGTGCCAGCAGCTTCTATGACAGGGTACAAGAGACCCAGTACTTC.

In its sample, this clonotype was seen a few times. The chain has TRBV7-2 and TRBJ2-1; D is possibly TRBD1 (6 bases). Germline V gene sequence: CDR1 SGHTA, CDR2 FQGNSA. The ends were cut back, 5 bases at V and 0 bases at J, with 11 bases in the middle. The CDR3 runs 15 residues. DNA for the CDR3: TGTGCCAGCAGCGGACAGTTTAACTCCTACAATGAGCAGTTCTTC. It specifies CASSGQFNSYNEQFF.

This sequence joins TRBV20-1 and TRBJ1-2, with 9 bases matching TRBD1. V lost 5 bases, J lost 6 bases, and 1 base stayed unmatched. The CDR3 extends over 11 amino acids. Germline assignment: CDR1 DFQATT and CDR2 SNEGSKA (reference sequence). The CDR3, as DNA: TGCAGTGCTTGGGACAGGGATGGCTACACCTTC. Protein product: CSAWDRDGYTF.

The rearrangement joins TRBV2 to TRBJ2-1; D unresolved. The assigned J gene may be wrong: the sequence end matches TRBJ2-7 better. The V gene's germline CDR1 is SNHLY and CDR2 FYNNEI. The CDR3 has 14 amino acids. CDR3 sequence reads: CASSQTSSYNEQYF. The CDR3 nucleotides read TGTGCCAGCAGCCAGACAAGCTCCTACAATGAGCAGTACTTC.

There are a few counts of this clonotype. The chain joins TRBV5-1 to TRBJ2-7, with 7 bases that match TRBD2. Germline V gene lookup returns CDR1 SGHRS and CDR2 YFSETQ. The CDR3 runs to 15 residues. Germline trimming cut 3 bases from V and 0 bases from J; bases unmatched to any gene: 6. CDR3: CASSSTSDPSYEQYF. The CDR3, as DNA: TGCGCCAGCAGCTCTACTAGCGATCCCTCCTACGAGCAGTACTTC. Full variable domain (outside the CDR3, taken from reference TRBV5-1 and TRBJ2-7): KAGVTQTPRYLIKTRGQQVTLSCSPISGHRSVSWYQQTPGQGLQFLFEYFSETQRNKGNFPGRFSGRQFSNSRSEMNVSTLELGDSALYLCASSSTSDPSYEQYFGPGTRLTVT.

V usage is TRBV6-2 or TRBV6-3 and J usage is TRBJ2-1; a weak D match, TRBD1 (5 bases). Trimming cost V 10 bases and J 3 bases, with 16 bases left between them. The CDR3 has 14 amino acids. Germline CDR1 is MNHEY and CDR2 is SVGEGT. In DNA, the CDR3 is TGTGCCACCGCCCCGACAGCAATCTACAATGAGCAGTTCTTC. This sequence encodes CATAPTAIYNEQFF.

This clonotype showed up just a few times. The gene calls are TRBV30 and TRBJ1-1; D is undetermined. Per the germline V gene, CDR1 is GTSNPN and CDR2 is SVGIG (reference sequence). CDR3 length: 13 amino acids. V was shortened by 3 bases and J by 8 bases, with 16 bases between the two germline ends. The DNA of the CDR3 is TGTGCCTGGAGCGCTGGGGTTAAGGCAGAAGCTTTCTTT. Its protein is CAWSAGVKAEAFF.

The chain joins TRBV29-1 to TRBJ1-2; 10 bases align to TRBD1. In germline, CDR1 is SQVTM, CDR2 ANQGSEA. V gave up 3 bases and J gave up 5 bases; unmatched junction bases: 12. CDR3 size: 16 residues. The CDR3 loop is CSVELGTGVSGYGYTF. The DNA of the CDR3 is TGCAGCGTTGAGCTCGGGACAGGGGTATCAGGATATGGCTACACCTTC.

This clonotype was recorded at least ten times. The rearrangement links TRBV7-9 to TRBJ2-2; a weak D match, TRBD1 (6 bases). Germline V gene sequence: CDR1 SEHNR, CDR2 FQNEAQ (reference sequence). V lost 5 bases to trimming and J lost 1 base, with 8 bases between them. This CDR3 is 14 amino acids long. The CDR3: CASSRGQNTGELFF. CDR3 coding DNA: TGTGCCAGCAGCCGGGGACAGAACACCGGGGAGCTGTTTTTT.

The gene calls are TRBV28 and TRBJ2-3; the match to TRBD2 covers 9 bases. Germline V gives CDR1 MDHEN, CDR2 SYDVKM. The CDR3 is made up of 18 amino acids. V lost 3 bases and J lost 0; bases outside the gene matches: 10. DNA for the CDR3: TGTGCCAGCAGTTTGCCCCGGACTAGCGTAATTAGCACAGATACGCAGTATTTT. It yields the protein CASSLPRTSVISTDTQYF.

The V and J genes are TRBV7-2 and TRBJ2-1; the match to TRBD2 covers 9 bases. This CDR3 spans 13 amino acids. Looked up from germline, CDR1 is SGHTA and CDR2 is FQGNSA. The V gene end was trimmed by 4 bases and the J gene end by 9 bases; junction bases not matched to a gene: 4. The CDR3 is CASSWLAGFEQFF. The CDR3 nucleotides read TGTGCCAGCAGCTGGCTAGCGGGGTTTGAGCAGTTCTTC.

Comments on this clonotype: The junction differs from germline at one of its ends, possibly a read error. This CDR3 is CASSPQGEDTEAFF. CDR3 nucleotides: TGTGCCAGCTCGCCACAGGGAGAGGACACTGAAGCTTTCTTT. The chain recombines TRBV18 with TRBJ1-1; D possibly corresponds to TRBD1 (6 bases). This CDR3 is built from 14 residues. Germline-derived CDR1 and CDR2 are KGHSH and LQKENI.

The chain recombines TRBV20-1 with TRBJ1-2; a weak D match, TRBD1 (5 bases). The CDR3 covers 13 residues. CDR1 is DFQATT, CDR2 SNEGSKA, per germline (reference sequence). V was shortened by 4 bases and J by 6 bases, with 15 bases between the two germline ends. This CDR3 is CSATGTTTDGYTF. The CDR3 nucleotides are TGCAGTGCTACTGGGACCACTACTGATGGCTACACCTTC.

The chain links TRBV11-2 to TRBJ2-5; 9 positions match TRBD1. The CDR3 is 14 amino acids. Trimming at V came to 5 bases and at J to 5 bases, leaving 6 bases not matched to a gene. Germline CDR1 and CDR2: SGHAT and FQNNGV. The DNA of the CDR3 is TGTGCCAGCAGCCGGGACAGGGCTTCGGAGACCCAGTACTTC. Translating gives CASSRDRASETQYF.

This clonotype was detected once. This chain uses TRBV5-1 with TRBJ2-5; the match to TRBD2 covers 7 bases. Germline loops: CDR1 SGHRS, CDR2 YFSETQ. The CDR3 is 15 residues long. Trimming cost V 4 bases and J 2 bases; bases outside gene matches: 8. The chain's CDR3 is CASSPSGATQETQYF. The CDR3 DNA sequence: TGCGCCAGCAGCCCCAGCGGGGCGACTCAAGAGACCCAGTACTTC.

This clonotype appeared a few times. The chain has TRBV11-2 and TRBJ2-3; D is uncertain. The CDR3 spans 12 residues. The V gene lost 5 bases and the J gene lost 6 bases, with 9 bases spanning the gap. Germline V gene data show CDR1 as SGHAT and CDR2 as FQNNGV. The CDR3: CASSIIGDTQYF. CDR3 nucleotides: TGTGCCAGCAGCATAATCGGGGATACGCAGTATTTT.